These 5 T cell receptor beta chains were all obtained from the same sample, sequenced in a study of blood T cell repertoires in COVID-19. The repertoire was sequenced with immunoSEQ multiplex PCR; TCRdb's copy has only in-frame clones and lacks some. The sample shows 130,000 to 150,000 clones, about 87% of them seen only once. Sequenced: peripheral blood. These receptors all stem from a woman aged 45 to 65 with acute or convalescent COVID-19.

V usage is TRBV9 and J usage is TRBJ2-2; 7 bases map to TRBD1. The CDR3 has 15 amino acids. Germline trimming cut 4 bases from V and 0 bases from J; bases unmatched to any gene: 3. Germline values: CDR1 SGDLS, CDR2 YYNGEE. The CDR3 nucleotides are TGTGCCAGCAGCCAACAGGGGTCGAACACCGGGGAGCTGTTTTTT. Residues: CASSQQGSNTGELFF. Looking up the rest from reference TRBV9 and TRBJ2-2 gives the full variable domain: DSGVTQTPKHLITATGQRVTLRCSPRSGDLSVYWYQQSLDQGLQFLIQYYNGEERAKGNILERFSAQQFPDLHSELNLSSLELGDSALYFCASSQQGSNTGELFFGEGSRLTVL.

The J gene is TRBJ2-7, the V gene TRBV7-9, with 12 bases fitting TRBD1. V lost 4 bases, J lost 2 bases, and 3 bases stayed unmatched. CDR3 length equals 15 residues. Germline V gene sequence: CDR1 SEHNR, CDR2 FQNEAQ (reference sequence). The CDR3 loop is CASSSGQGATYEQYF. The CDR3 nucleotides are TGTGCCAGCAGCTCGGGACAGGGGGCAACCTACGAGCAGTACTTC.

The chain carries TRBV6-2 or TRBV6-3 and TRBJ2-1, with a tentative D call TRBD1 (6 bases). V lost 6 bases, J lost 0 bases, and 12 bases lay in between. This CDR3 has 15 residues. CDR1 and CDR2 from the germline V gene are MNHEY and SVGEGT. Written as DNA, the CDR3 is TGTGCCAGCAGCGGACAGCTTAGCTCCTACAATGAGCAGTTCTTC. Its translation: CASSGQLSSYNEQFF.

With regard to this clone: Other DNA sequences in the same sample also yield this CDR3. This chain links TRBV7-2 with TRBJ1-1; D is perhaps TRBD1 (5 bases). Germline V gene lookup returns CDR1 SGHTA and CDR2 FQGNSA. The length of the CDR3 is 13 residues. Trimming removed 3 bases from V and 4 bases from J, with 9 bases in between. The CDR3 region is CASSFPGGTEAFF. In nucleotides, the CDR3 is TGTGCCAGCAGCTTTCCCGGGGGCACTGAAGCTTTCTTT.

J is TRBJ2-3 and V is TRBV4-1, with D tentatively TRBD2 (6 bases). The CDR3 is made up of 17 amino acids. CDR1 MGHRA and CDR2 YSYEKL come from the germline V gene. Trimming left V 4 bases short and J 2 bases short, with 19 bases between. CDR3 sequence: CASSPLFISGATDTQYF. Written as DNA, the CDR3 is TGCGCCAGCAGCCCTCTTTTTATTAGCGGTGCCACAGATACGCAGTATTTT.